The clone carrying this T cell receptor beta chain was observed a handful of times. Per the study methods: Amplified reference gene primers provided the basis for estimating nucleated cell counts. Produced via immunoSEQ multiplex PCR; TCRdb's table is partial and in-frame only. V, J and clone size reflect that table, while D and trimming were determined from the DNA. The repertoire has around 26,000 clones, approximately 88% of them found once; the top ten carry roughly 8.6%. This specimen comes from a study of blood T cell repertoires in COVID-19. Study summary: PBMCs, B-cell-depleted T cells, or T cells provided the cDNA or gDNA that made up the material.

The sequence came from a human donor with active COVID-19. The donor label of this sample is uncertain. Sequencing was carried out using peripheral blood.

The CDR3 DNA reads as TGTGCCAGCAGCGACACAGGGACCTCCAATCAGCCCCAGCATTTT. This encodes CASSDTGTSNQPQHF. The chain is built from TRBV7-9 and TRBJ1-5, with D possibly TRBD1 on 6 matching bases. CDR1 is SEHNR, CDR2 FQNEAQ, per germline (reference sequence). Trimming stripped 5 bases from V and 3 bases from J, with 14 bases between. The CDR3 totals 15 residues.